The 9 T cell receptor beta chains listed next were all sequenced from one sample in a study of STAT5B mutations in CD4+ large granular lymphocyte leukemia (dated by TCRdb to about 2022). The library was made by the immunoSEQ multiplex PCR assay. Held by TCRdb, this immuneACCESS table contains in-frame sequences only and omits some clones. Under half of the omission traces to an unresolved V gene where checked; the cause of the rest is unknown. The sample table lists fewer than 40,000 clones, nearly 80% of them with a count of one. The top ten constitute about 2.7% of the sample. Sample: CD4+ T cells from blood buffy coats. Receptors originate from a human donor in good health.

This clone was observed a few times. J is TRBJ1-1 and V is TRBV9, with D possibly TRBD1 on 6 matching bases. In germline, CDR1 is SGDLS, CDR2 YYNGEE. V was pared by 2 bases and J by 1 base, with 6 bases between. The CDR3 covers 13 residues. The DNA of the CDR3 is TGTGCCAGCAGCGTGGGGGCGAACACTGAAGCTTTCTTT. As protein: CASSVGANTEAFF. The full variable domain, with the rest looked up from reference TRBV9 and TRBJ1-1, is DSGVTQTPKHLITATGQRVTLRCSPRSGDLSVYWYQQSLDQGLQFLIQYYNGEERAKGNILERFSAQQFPDLHSELNLSSLELGDSALYFCASSVGANTEAFFGQGTRLTVV.

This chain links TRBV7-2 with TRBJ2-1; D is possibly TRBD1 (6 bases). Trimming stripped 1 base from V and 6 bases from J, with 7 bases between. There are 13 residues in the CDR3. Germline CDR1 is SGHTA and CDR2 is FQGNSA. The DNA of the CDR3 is TGTGCCAGCAGCTTAGGACAGGTCAATGAGCAGTTCTTC. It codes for CASSLGQVNEQFF.

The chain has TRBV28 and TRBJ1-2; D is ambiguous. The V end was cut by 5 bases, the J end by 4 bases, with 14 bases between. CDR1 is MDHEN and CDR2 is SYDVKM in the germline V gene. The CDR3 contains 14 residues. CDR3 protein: CASSPEGAGYGYTF. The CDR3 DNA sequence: TGTGCCAGCAGTCCGGAAGGCGCGGGCTATGGCTACACCTTC.

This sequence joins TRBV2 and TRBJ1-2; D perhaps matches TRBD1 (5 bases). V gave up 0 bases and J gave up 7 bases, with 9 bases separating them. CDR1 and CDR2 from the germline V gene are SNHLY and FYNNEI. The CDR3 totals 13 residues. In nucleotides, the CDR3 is TGTGCCAGCAGTGAAGCGCTCGGGGCTGGCTACACCTTC. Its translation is CASSEALGAGYTF.

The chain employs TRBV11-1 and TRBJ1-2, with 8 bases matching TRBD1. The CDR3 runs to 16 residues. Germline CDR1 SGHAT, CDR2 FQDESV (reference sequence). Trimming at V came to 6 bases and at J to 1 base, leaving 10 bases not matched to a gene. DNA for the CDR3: TGTGCCAGCAGTCGGGGACAGGCCTCTTTTAACTATGGCTACACCTTC. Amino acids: CASSRGQASFNYGYTF.

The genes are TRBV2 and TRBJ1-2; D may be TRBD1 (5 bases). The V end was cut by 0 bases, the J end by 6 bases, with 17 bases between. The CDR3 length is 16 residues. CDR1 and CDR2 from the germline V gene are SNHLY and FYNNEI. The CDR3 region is CASSEALRGRKNGYTF. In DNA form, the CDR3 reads TGTGCCAGCAGTGAAGCGCTTCGGGGGAGAAAAAATGGCTACACCTTC.

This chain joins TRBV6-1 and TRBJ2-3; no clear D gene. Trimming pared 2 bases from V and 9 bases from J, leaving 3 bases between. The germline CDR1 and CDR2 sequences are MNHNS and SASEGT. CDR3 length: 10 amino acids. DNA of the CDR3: TGTGCCAGCAGTGAATACACGCAGTATTTT. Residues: CASSEYTQYF.

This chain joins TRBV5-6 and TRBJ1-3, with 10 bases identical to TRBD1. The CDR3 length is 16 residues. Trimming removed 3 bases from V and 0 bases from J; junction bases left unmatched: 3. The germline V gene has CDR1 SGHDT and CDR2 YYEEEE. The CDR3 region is CASSWTGGNSGNTIYF. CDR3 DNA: TGTGCCAGCAGCTGGACAGGGGGAAACTCTGGAAACACCATATATTTT.

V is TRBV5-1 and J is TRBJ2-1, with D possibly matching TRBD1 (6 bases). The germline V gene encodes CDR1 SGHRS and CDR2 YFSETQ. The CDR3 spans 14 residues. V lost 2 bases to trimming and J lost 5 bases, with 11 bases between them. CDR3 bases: TGCGCCAGCAGCTTTCTAGCAGGGGACAATGAGCAGTTCTTC. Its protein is CASSFLAGDNEQFF. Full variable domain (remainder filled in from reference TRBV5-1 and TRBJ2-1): KAGVTQTPRYLIKTRGQQVTLSCSPISGHRSVSWYQQTPGQGLQFLFEYFSETQRNKGNFPGRFSGRQFSNSRSEMNVSTLELGDSALYLCASSFLAGDNEQFFGPGTRLTVL.